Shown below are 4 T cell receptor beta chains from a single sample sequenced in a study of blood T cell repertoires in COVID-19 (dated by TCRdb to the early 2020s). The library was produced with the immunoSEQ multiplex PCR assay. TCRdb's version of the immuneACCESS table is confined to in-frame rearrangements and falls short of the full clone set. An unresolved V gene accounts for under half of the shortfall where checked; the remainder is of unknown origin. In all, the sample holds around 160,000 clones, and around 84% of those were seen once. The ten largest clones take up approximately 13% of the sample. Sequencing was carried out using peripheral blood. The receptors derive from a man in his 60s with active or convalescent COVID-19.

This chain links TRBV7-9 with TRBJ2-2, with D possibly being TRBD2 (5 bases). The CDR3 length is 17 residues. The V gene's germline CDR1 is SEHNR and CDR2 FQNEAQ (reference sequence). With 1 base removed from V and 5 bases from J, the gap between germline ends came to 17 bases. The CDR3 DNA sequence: TGTGCCAGCAGCTTAGATCGGGCAGGACTGCTAACCGGGGAGCTGTTTTTT. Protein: CASSLDRAGLLTGELFF.

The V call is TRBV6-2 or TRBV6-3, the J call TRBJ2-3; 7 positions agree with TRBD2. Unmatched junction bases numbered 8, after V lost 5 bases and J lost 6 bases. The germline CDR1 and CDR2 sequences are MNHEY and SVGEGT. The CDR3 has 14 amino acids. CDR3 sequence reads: CASSKSGESDTQYF. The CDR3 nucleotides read TGTGCCAGCAGTAAAAGCGGGGAGTCGGATACGCAGTATTTT.

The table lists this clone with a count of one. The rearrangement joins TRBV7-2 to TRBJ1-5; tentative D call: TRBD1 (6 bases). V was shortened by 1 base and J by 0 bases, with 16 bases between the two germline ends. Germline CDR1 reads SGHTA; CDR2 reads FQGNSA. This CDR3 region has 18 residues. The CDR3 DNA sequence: TGTGCCAGCAGCTTAGAGGGGGGGCGGACATATAGCAATCAGCCCCAGCATTTT. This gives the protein CASSLEGGRTYSNQPQHF.

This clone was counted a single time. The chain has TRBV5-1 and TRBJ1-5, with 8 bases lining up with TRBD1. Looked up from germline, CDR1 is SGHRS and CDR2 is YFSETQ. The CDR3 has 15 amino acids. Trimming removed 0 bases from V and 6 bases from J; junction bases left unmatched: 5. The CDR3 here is CASSLEGTGSQPQHF. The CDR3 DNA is TGCGCCAGCAGCTTGGAAGGGACAGGATCTCAGCCCCAGCATTTT.